The rows below give T cell receptor beta chains drawn from one sample of a study of T cell responses to AZD1222 COVID-19 vaccine. Assay: immunoSEQ multiplex PCR; the TCRdb copy retains only in-frame clones and omits some. The sample holds 130,000 to 150,000 clones, 91% seen once. The sample in question was peripheral blood, obtained on day 0 of AZD1222 vaccination. The source of these receptors is an adult in good health. Both conserved end residues are part of each CDR3.

v_call: TRBV6-2/TRBV6-3; j_call: TRBJ2-7; cdr3_aa: CASSYGDTSTYEQYF
v_call: TRBV5-1; j_call: TRBJ2-7; cdr3_aa: CASNPGTAIYEQYF
v_call: TRBV11-2; j_call: TRBJ1-1; cdr3_aa: CASCGTEAFF
v_call: TRBV7-8; j_call: TRBJ2-5; cdr3_aa: CASSLVVLGLEEETQYF
v_call: TRBV6-5; j_call: TRBJ1-1; cdr3_aa: CASRASWWGDTEAFF
v_call: TRBV2; j_call: TRBJ2-5; cdr3_aa: CASSYQRREETQYF
v_call: TRBV29-1; j_call: TRBJ1-1; cdr3_aa: CSAGTVGSTEAFF
v_call: TRBV2; j_call: TRBJ1-3; cdr3_aa: CASKRWARDSGNTIYF
v_call: TRBV7-9; j_call: TRBJ1-5; cdr3_aa: CASSATGGFEPQHF
v_call: TRBV11-2; j_call: TRBJ1-4; cdr3_aa: CASSSTGEGLGLFF
v_call: TRBV2; j_call: TRBJ1-4; cdr3_aa: CASSAPGTVNEKLFF
v_call: TRBV20-1; j_call: TRBJ2-7; cdr3_aa: CSAGLLEQYF
v_call: TRBV5-1; j_call: TRBJ2-2; cdr3_aa: CASSLVGSLSGELFF
v_call: TRBV19; j_call: TRBJ1-5; cdr3_aa: CASSTPGGSGQPQHF
v_call: TRBV7-3; j_call: TRBJ2-3; cdr3_aa: CASSLGGLAGGAWDTQYF
v_call: TRBV19; j_call: TRBJ2-7; cdr3_aa: CASSIGGTASYEQCF
v_call: TRBV5-6; j_call: TRBJ2-1; cdr3_aa: CASSSAPGGTYNEQFF
v_call: TRBV7-3; j_call: TRBJ2-1; cdr3_aa: CASSLGRANEQFF
v_call: TRBV4-3; j_call: TRBJ2-3; cdr3_aa: CASSRGTSGADTQYF
v_call: TRBV6-2/TRBV6-3; j_call: TRBJ2-6; cdr3_aa: CASSLRAARPGANVLTF
v_call: TRBV3-1/TRBV3-2; j_call: TRBJ2-3; cdr3_aa: CASSPQVGGTDTQYF
v_call: TRBV5-1; j_call: TRBJ1-1; cdr3_aa: CASSSLPPGQGDSNTEAFF
v_call: TRBV2; j_call: TRBJ2-5; cdr3_aa: CASSWTSGAPETQYF
v_call: TRBV7-9; j_call: TRBJ1-1; cdr3_aa: CASSLGSGTGGHHTLEAFF
v_call: TRBV3-1/TRBV3-2; j_call: TRBJ2-1; cdr3_aa: CASSRGGAYNEQFF
v_call: TRBV15; j_call: TRBJ2-2; cdr3_aa: CATSRDPPGSTGELFF
v_call: TRBV7-2; j_call: TRBJ1-3; cdr3_aa: CASSLEGARGSGNTIYF
v_call: TRBV19; j_call: TRBJ1-1; cdr3_aa: CASATGGVEAFF
v_call: TRBV2; j_call: TRBJ1-2; cdr3_aa: CASSPGQGARGYTF
v_call: TRBV6-2/TRBV6-3; j_call: TRBJ2-2; cdr3_aa: CASSDRGMSTGELFF
v_call: TRBV2; j_call: TRBJ2-1; cdr3_aa: CASSDGPYNEQFF
v_call: TRBV2; j_call: TRBJ2-2; cdr3_aa: CASSEGRQGGHGELFF
v_call: TRBV6-5; j_call: TRBJ1-5; cdr3_aa: CASSYEVDQPQHF
v_call: TRBV7-3; j_call: TRBJ1-3; cdr3_aa: CASSLEGSGNTIYF
v_call: TRBV5-1; j_call: TRBJ1-1; cdr3_aa: CASSLEGPGTGVNTEAFF
v_call: TRBV19; j_call: TRBJ1-2; cdr3_aa: CASTQAGVDYGYTF
v_call: TRBV6-5; j_call: TRBJ1-6; cdr3_aa: CAATYSSYNSPLHF
v_call: TRBV7-2; j_call: TRBJ2-1; cdr3_aa: CASSLTPLAGGNEQFF
v_call: TRBV4-1; j_call: TRBJ2-3; cdr3_aa: CASSLTGSAAQYF
v_call: TRBV6-6; j_call: TRBJ2-7; cdr3_aa: CASSPDGNPYEQYF
v_call: TRBV13; j_call: TRBJ1-1; cdr3_aa: CASSLGLLYLNTEAFF
v_call: TRBV6-6; j_call: TRBJ1-1; cdr3_aa: CASGLNTEAFF
v_call: TRBV5-1; j_call: TRBJ2-7; cdr3_aa: CASKSEAVSYEQYF
v_call: TRBV7-9; j_call: TRBJ1-6; cdr3_aa: CASSSTGGKSPLHF
v_call: TRBV12-2; j_call: TRBJ2-1; cdr3_aa: CASRLVRGLNEQFF
v_call: TRBV7-8; j_call: TRBJ1-2; cdr3_aa: CASSLTGFGYTF
v_call: TRBV7-2; j_call: TRBJ1-5; cdr3_aa: CASSPQKGGSQPQHF
v_call: TRBV10-3; j_call: TRBJ2-1; cdr3_aa: CAITPHAPDGPYNEQFF
v_call: TRBV6-2/TRBV6-3; j_call: TRBJ1-5; cdr3_aa: CASSSGSGSNQPQHF
v_call: TRBV4-2; j_call: TRBJ2-7; cdr3_aa: CASSQEVAFYEQYF
v_call: TRBV7-2; j_call: TRBJ1-1; cdr3_aa: CASSLVAGGRRTEAFF
v_call: TRBV27; j_call: TRBJ2-1; cdr3_aa: CASGRQGGYNEQFF
v_call: TRBV19; j_call: TRBJ2-3; cdr3_aa: CASGMGISSDTDTQYF